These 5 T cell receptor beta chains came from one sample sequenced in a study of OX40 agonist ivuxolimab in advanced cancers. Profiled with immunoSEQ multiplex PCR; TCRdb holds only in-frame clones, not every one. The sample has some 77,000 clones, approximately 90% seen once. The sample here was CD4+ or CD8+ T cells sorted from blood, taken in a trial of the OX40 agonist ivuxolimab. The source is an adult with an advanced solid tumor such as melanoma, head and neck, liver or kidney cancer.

CDR3 sequence: CASSSGLAGGPETQYF. CDR3 nucleotides: TGTGCCAGCAGCTCGGGACTAGCGGGAGGGCCAGAGACCCAGTACTTC. The rearrangement uses TRBV11-2 and TRBJ2-5; 16 bases map to TRBD2. The CDR3 is made up of 16 amino acids. After removal of 4 bases from V and 4 bases from J, the junction contained 3 bases not matched to a gene. The germline V gene has CDR1 SGHAT and CDR2 FQNNGV.

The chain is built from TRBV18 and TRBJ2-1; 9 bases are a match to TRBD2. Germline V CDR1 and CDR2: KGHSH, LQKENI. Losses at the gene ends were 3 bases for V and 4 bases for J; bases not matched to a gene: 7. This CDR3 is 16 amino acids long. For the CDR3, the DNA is TGTGCCAGCTCACCTAGGGCTAGCGGGATTTACAATGAGCAGTTCTTC. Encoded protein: CASSPRASGIYNEQFF.

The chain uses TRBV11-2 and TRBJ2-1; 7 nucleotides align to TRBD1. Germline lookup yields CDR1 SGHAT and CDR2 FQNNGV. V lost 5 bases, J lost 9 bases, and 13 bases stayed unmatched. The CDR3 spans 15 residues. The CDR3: CASSVTGTAHGEQFF. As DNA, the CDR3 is TGTGCCAGCAGCGTAACCGGGACAGCGCACGGTGAGCAGTTCTTC.

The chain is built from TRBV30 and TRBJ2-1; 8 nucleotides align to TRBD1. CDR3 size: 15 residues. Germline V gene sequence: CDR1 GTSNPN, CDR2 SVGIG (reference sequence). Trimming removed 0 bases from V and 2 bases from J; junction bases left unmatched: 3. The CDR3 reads CAWSVPGGTYNEQFF. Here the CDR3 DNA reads TGTGCCTGGAGTGTACCAGGGGGCACCTACAATGAGCAGTTCTTC.

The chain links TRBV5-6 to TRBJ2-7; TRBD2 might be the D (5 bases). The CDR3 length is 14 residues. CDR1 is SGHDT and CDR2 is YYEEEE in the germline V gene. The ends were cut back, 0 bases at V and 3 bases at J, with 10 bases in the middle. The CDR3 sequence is CASSLVGANYEQYF. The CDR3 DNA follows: TGTGCCAGCAGCTTGGTGGGAGCGAACTACGAGCAGTACTTC. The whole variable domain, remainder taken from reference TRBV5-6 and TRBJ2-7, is DAGVTQSPTHLIKTRGQQVTLRCSPKSGHDTVSWYQQALGQGPQFIFQYYEEEERQRGNFPDRFSGHQFPNYSSELNVNALLLGDSALYLCASSLVGANYEQYFGPGTRLTVT.